The rows below give T cell receptor beta chains drawn from one sample of a study of T cells in Graves' hyperthyroidism and ophthalmopathy. Using its own MiXCR run on the multiplex PCR reads, TCRdb lists one record per CDR3 protein. The table includes 800,000 or so distinct CDR3 sequences, 35% to 45% detected once. The specimen sequenced was blood. These receptors were taken from a man aged 18 to 30 with Graves' hyperthyroidism. CDR3s include the opening cysteine and the closing phenylalanine or tryptophan. A D gene is named only where the DNA matches it firmly. Clone size is given for some rows only: seen once, a few or many times, or a class if the clone is expanded.

TRBV7-9	TRBJ1-4	-	-	TGTGCCAGCAGCAGCCGAGGGTCATCAGAAAAACTGTTTTTT	CASSSRGSSEKLFF
TRBV10-3	TRBJ2-5	-	many	TGTGCCATCAGTGAGTCGAATGAGGAGACCCAGTACTTC	CAISESNEETQYF
TRBV6-5	TRBJ1-1	-	few	TGTGCCAGCAGTTTATATTCGGGGACTGAAGCTTTCTTT	CASSLYSGTEAFF
TRBV7-2	TRBJ1-4	-	-	TGTGCCAGCAGCGAGAGAGGGGCCCGAACTAATGAAAAACTGTTTTTT	CASSERGARTNEKLFF
TRBV10-3	TRBJ1-4	-	-	TGTGCCATCAGTGATCCGGAAGAGAAACTGTTTTTT	CAISDPEEKLFF
TRBV13	TRBJ2-3	-	few	TGTGCCAGCAGCCTCTACGGGGCAGATACGCAGTATTTT	CASSLYGADTQYF
TRBV20-1	TRBJ2-7	TRBD1	-	TGCAGTGCCACCCCCTGGGGGACAGGGCAATCCGAGCAGTACTTC	CSATPWGTGQSEQYF
TRBV7-2	TRBJ2-7	-	-	TGTGCCAGCAGCTTCCACGGGGCCGAGCAGTACTTC	CASSFHGAEQYF
TRBV7-2	TRBJ2-7	TRBD2	once	TGTGCCAGCAGCTTAGGTCGGGGGGGCTCAGGGTACGAGCAGTACTTC	CASSLGRGGSGYEQYF
TRBV15	TRBJ2-7	-	many	TGTGCCACCAGCAGAGAAGGGGGCTACGAGCAGTACTTC	CATSREGGYEQYF
TRBV7-9	TRBJ2-1	-	-	TGTGCCAGCAGCTTACCCCGACAGTACAATGAGCAGTTCTTC	CASSLPRQYNEQFF
TRBV12-3/TRBV12-4	TRBJ2-5	TRBD2	-	TGTGCCAGCAGGGGCGATAGCGGGGGGGCGGGGGAGACCCAGTACTTC	CASRGDSGGAGETQYF
TRBV9	TRBJ2-7	-	few	TGTGCCAGCATACCAGAGGGGGGCACACGCGCCTACGAGCAGTACTTC	CASIPEGGTRAYEQYF
TRBV9	TRBJ1-1	-	-	TGTGCCAGCAGCGTTTTACGGGGGCGAACTGAAGCTTTCTTT	CASSVLRGRTEAFF
TRBV7-9	TRBJ2-7	TRBD1	-	TGTGCCAGCAGCCTACAGGGGAATGACTACGAGCAGTACTTC	CASSLQGNDYEQYF
TRBV5-1	TRBJ2-5	TRBD2	-	TGCGCCAGCAGCCAGGGACTAGCGGGAGCAGAGACCCAGTACTTC	CASSQGLAGAETQYF
TRBV12-3/TRBV12-4	TRBJ1-1	TRBD1	once	TGTGCCGGCAGCTGGACAGGGTCGGGTGAAGCTTTCTTT	CAGSWTGSGEAFF
TRBV29-1	TRBJ2-7	TRBD1	many	TGCAGCGTTGAAGTCCCGGACAGGTCCTCCTACGAGCAGTACTTC	CSVEVPDRSSYEQYF
TRBV7-9	TRBJ2-6	-	-	TGTGCCAGCAACCCCTCGGGGGCCTCTGGGGCCAACGTCCTGACTTTC	CASNPSGASGANVLTF
TRBV29-1	TRBJ1-1	-	many	TGCAGCGCCGAGGGGAGTGAGAAAAACACTGAAGCTTTCTTT	CSAEGSEKNTEAFF
TRBV12-3/TRBV12-4	TRBJ1-2	-	many	TGTGCCAGCAGCCTAATATCTAACTATGGCTACACCTTC	CASSLISNYGYTF
TRBV12-3/TRBV12-4	TRBJ1-5	-	few	TGTGCCAGCAGTGCCCGGGCAGAGCCAAGTCAGCCCCAGCATTTT	CASSARAEPSQPQHF
TRBV29-1	TRBJ1-2	-	-	TGCAGCGTTGAATTACGGGGGGCCCATGGCTACACCTTC	CSVELRGAHGYTF
TRBV7-9	TRBJ1-6	-	-	TGTGCCAGCAGCCCAACAGGAGCCAATTCACCCCTCCACTTT	CASSPTGANSPLHF
TRBV13	TRBJ2-7	-	-	TGTGCCAGCAGTTTGGGAAGTTCCGAGCAGTACTTC	CASSLGSSEQYF
TRBV6-5	TRBJ1-5	-	few	TGTGCCAGCGAGCTGCTCGGCAATCAGCCCCAGCATTTT	CASELLGNQPQHF
TRBV20-1	TRBJ2-5	-	-	TGCAGTGCTGGATATGGGAGTTTGGAGACCCAGTACTTC	CSAGYGSLETQYF
TRBV25-1	TRBJ1-2	-	-	TGTGCCAGCAGTGAATCTCCTAACTCTGGAAACACCTTC	CASSESPNSGNTF
TRBV10-3	TRBJ1-1	-	many	TGTGCCGCCCAGAGCTTGAACACTGAAGCTTTCTTT	CAAQSLNTEAFF
TRBV29-1	TRBJ2-7	TRBD2	many	TGCAGCGTTGAAGCGGGGACTAGCGGGAGCTACGAGCAGTACTTC	CSVEAGTSGSYEQYF
TRBV7-9	TRBJ1-6	-	many	TGTGCCAGCAGCTTAGGGGCAGGGATGGCACCCCTCCACTTT	CASSLGAGMAPLHF
TRBV6-5	TRBJ1-3	TRBD1	-	TGTGCCAGCAGTTTTGGACAGGGGGTGGCTGGAAACACCATATATTTT	CASSFGQGVAGNTIYF
TRBV19	TRBJ1-1	TRBD1	many	TGTGCCACCTCTTGGGACAGGGACACTGAAGCTTTCTTT	CATSWDRDTEAFF
TRBV19	TRBJ1-2	-	few	TGTGCCAGTAGCTTACAGGGTGAACTCAACTATGGCTACACCTTC	CASSLQGELNYGYTF
TRBV19	TRBJ2-7	-	many	TGTGCCAGTAGTATGGGGAGCGAGCAGTACTTC	CASSMGSEQYF
TRBV10-3	TRBJ2-7	TRBD1	-	TGTGCCAGCACCACAGGGGTTGTTGAGCAGTACTTC	CASTTGVVEQYF
TRBV12-3/TRBV12-4	TRBJ2-2	-	few	TGTGCCAGCAGACTAACTAGAGGCACCGGGGAGCTGTTTTTT	CASRLTRGTGELFF
TRBV25-1	TRBJ1-2	-	few	TGTGCCAGCGACCTTGGCGGGCAGAACTATGGCTACACCTTC	CASDLGGQNYGYTF
TRBV4-1	TRBJ1-5	TRBD1	-	TGCGCCAGCAGCCAAGTTCAGGGGGCAACTCAGCACCAGCATTTT	CASSQVQGATQHQHF
TRBV10-3	TRBJ1-3	TRBD1	many	TGTGCCATCAGTGAACGGACAGGGTGGGACACCATATATTTT	CAISERTGWDTIYF
TRBV5-1	TRBJ2-2	TRBD2	few	TGCGCCAGCAGCAACCTGGGACTAGCGGACGGGGAGCTGTTTTTT	CASSNLGLADGELFF
TRBV11-2	TRBJ2-7	-	few	TGTGCCAGCAGCCCAGAGGGCCCTTCCTACGAGCAGTACTTC	CASSPEGPSYEQYF
TRBV6-6	TRBJ1-1	-	-	TGTGCCAGCAGTTACTCCCCCGGGGCGCGGACTGAAGCTTTCTTT	CASSYSPGARTEAFF
TRBV9	TRBJ2-7	TRBD1	few	TGTGCCAGCAGCCACCGACAGGGGTCGAAAACCTACGAGCAGTACTTC	CASSHRQGSKTYEQYF
TRBV5-1	TRBJ1-2	TRBD1	few	TGCGCCAGCAGCCAAGCCGGGACAGGGAGCGTCTTGGGCTACACCTTC	CASSQAGTGSVLGYTF
TRBV29-1	TRBJ2-7	TRBD2	-	TGCAGCGTTGAAGGCTTGGGGGGGGTAAACGCCTACGAGCAGTACTTC	CSVEGLGGVNAYEQYF
TRBV5-4	TRBJ1-2	-	many	TGTGCCAGCAGCATGGAGAGGGCGGGAATCGGCTACACCTTC	CASSMERAGIGYTF
TRBV29-1	TRBJ2-5	-	many	TGCAGCGTTGAGCATGGAGGGGAGACCCAGTACTTC	CSVEHGGETQYF
TRBV7-9	TRBJ1-4	-	few	TGTGCCAGCAGCTTGTTTGGGCAGAATGAAAAACTGTTTTTT	CASSLFGQNEKLFF
TRBV10-3	TRBJ2-2	TRBD1	-	TGTGCCATCAGGGACAGGGAGGTGGACACCGGGGAGCTGTTTTTT	CAIRDREVDTGELFF
TRBV7-2	TRBJ2-2	TRBD1	few	TGTGCCAGCAGCGAGAATCCCAGGGGGCGCAGTAGTGGGGAGCTGTTTTTT	CASSENPRGRSSGELFF
TRBV5-1	TRBJ1-1	TRBD1	few	TGCGCCAGCAGCTTTTACAGGGGAATGAACACTGAAGCTTTCTTT	CASSFYRGMNTEAFF
TRBV25-1	TRBJ1-2	-	-	TGTGCCAGCTTTGCCGGAGACTATGGCTACACCTTC	CASFAGDYGYTF